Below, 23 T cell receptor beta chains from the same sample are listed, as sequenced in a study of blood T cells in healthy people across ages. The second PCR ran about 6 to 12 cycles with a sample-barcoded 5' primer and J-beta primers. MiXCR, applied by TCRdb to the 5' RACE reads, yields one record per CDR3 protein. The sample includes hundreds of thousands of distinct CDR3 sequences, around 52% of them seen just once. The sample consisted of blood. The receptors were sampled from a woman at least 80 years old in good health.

CDR3 amino acids: CASRKASVLYNEQYF. CDR3 bases: TGTGCCAGCAGAAAGGCTAGCGTCCTCTACAATGAGCAGTACTTC. The genes are TRBV27 and TRBJ2-1; the D gene is possibly TRBD2 (6 bases). The J call is doubtful: the DNA matches TRBJ2-7 better. This CDR3 has 15 amino acids. Germline V gene sequence: CDR1 MNHEY, CDR2 SMNVEV (reference sequence).

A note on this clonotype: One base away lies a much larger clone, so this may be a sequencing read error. The CDR3 loop reads CASSLVWTRGETQYF. The CDR3 DNA sequence: TGTGCCAGCAGCTTAGTTTGGACAAGGGGAGAGACCCAGTACTTC. The V call is TRBV7-2, the J call TRBJ2-5, with D maybe TRBD1 (5 bases). V was cut by 1 base and J by 4 bases, with 13 bases left in between. The CDR3 extends over 15 amino acids. Germline CDR1 and CDR2: SGHTA and FQGNSA.

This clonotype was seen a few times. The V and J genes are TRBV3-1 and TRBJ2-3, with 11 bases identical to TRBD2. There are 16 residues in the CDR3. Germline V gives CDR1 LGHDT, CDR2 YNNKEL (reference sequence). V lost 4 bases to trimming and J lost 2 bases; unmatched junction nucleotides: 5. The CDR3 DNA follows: TGTGCCAGCAGCCTTAGACTAGCGGGAAACACAGATACGCAGTATTTT. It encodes CASSLRLAGNTDTQYF.

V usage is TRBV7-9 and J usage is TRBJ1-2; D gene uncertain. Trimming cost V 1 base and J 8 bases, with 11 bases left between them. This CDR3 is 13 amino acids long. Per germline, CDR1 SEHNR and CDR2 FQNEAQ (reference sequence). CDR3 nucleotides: TGTGCCAGCAGCTTAGTAGGCCCCGGGGGCTACACCTTC. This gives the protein CASSLVGPGGYTF.

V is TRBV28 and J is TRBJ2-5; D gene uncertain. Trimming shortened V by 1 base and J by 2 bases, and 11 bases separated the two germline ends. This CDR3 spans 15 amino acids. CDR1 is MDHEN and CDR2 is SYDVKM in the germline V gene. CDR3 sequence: CASSLLYGEQETQYF. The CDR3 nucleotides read TGTGCCAGCAGTTTATTATACGGCGAACAAGAGACCCAGTACTTC.

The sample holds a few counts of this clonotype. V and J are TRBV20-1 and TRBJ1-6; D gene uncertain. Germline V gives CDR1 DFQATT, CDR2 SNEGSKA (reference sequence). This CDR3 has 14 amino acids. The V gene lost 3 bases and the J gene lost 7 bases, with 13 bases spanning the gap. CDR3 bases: TGCAGTGCTAGCTCTGCTCTTGGGAATTCACCCCTCCACTTT. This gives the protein CSASSALGNSPLHF.

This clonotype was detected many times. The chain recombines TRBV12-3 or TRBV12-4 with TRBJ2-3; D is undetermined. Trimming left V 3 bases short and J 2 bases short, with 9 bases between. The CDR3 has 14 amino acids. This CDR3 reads CASSLRSYTDTQYF. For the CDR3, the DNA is TGTGCCAGCAGTTTGAGGTCCTACACAGATACGCAGTATTTT.

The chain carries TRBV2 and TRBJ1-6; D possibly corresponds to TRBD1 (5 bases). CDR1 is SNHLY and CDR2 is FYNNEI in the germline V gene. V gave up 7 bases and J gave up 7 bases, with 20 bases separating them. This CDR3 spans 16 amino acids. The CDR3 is CASNSDWDGRNSPLHF. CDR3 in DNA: TGTGCCAGCAATTCCGATTGGGACGGTCGAAATTCACCCCTCCACTTT.

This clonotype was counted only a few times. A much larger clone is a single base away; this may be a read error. The CDR3 DNA follows: TGTGCCAGCAGCCAAGAGTTCCTAGCGGGAGGCCATGAGCAGTACTTC. Amino acid sequence: CASSQEFLAGGHEQYF. J is TRBJ2-5 and V is TRBV3-1; TRBD2 aligns across 11 bases. The CDR3 runs 16 residues. The V and J ends lost 0 bases and 11 bases, in that order; junction bases with no gene match: 11. Germline CDR1 reads LGHDT; CDR2 reads YNNKEL (reference sequence).

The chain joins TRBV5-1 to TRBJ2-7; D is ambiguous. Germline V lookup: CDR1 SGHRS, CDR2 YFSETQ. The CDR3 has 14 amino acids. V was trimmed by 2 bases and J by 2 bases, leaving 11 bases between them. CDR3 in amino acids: CASSFRQSTYEQYF. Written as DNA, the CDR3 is TGCGCCAGCAGCTTTCGCCAGTCGACCTACGAGCAGTACTTC.

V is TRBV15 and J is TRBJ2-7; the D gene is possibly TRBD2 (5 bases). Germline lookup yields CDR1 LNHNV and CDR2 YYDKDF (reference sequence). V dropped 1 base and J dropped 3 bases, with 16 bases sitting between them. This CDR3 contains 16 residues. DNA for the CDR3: TGTGCCACCAGCAGAGTAAATAGCTATCGGGACTACGAGCAGTACTTC. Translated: CATSRVNSYRDYEQYF. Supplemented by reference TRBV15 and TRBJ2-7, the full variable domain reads DAMVIQNPRYQVTQFGKPVTLSCSQTLNHNVMYWYQQKSSQAPKLLFHYYDKDFNNEADTPDNFQSRRPNTSFCFLDIRSPGLGDTAMYLCATSRVNSYRDYEQYFGPGTRLTVT.

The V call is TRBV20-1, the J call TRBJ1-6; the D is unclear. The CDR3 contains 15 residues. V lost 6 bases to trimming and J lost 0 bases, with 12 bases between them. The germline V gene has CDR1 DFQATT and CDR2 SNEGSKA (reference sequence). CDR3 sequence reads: CSARTASSYNSPLHF. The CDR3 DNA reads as TGCAGTGCCCGGACGGCGAGCTCCTATAATTCACCCCTCCACTTT.

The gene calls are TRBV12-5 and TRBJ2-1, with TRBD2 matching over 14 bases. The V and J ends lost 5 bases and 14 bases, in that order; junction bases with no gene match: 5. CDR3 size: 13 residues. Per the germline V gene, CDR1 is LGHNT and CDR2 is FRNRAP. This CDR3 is CASGVGTSGSEFF. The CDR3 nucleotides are TGTGCTAGTGGTGTGGGGACTAGCGGGAGTGAGTTCTTC.

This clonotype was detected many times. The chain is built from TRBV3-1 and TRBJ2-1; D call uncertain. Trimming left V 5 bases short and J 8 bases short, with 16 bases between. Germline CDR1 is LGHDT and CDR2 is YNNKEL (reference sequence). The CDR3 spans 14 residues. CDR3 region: CASSSRPESDEQFF. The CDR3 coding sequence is TGTGCCAGCAGCTCCCGGCCAGAGTCGGATGAGCAGTTCTTC.

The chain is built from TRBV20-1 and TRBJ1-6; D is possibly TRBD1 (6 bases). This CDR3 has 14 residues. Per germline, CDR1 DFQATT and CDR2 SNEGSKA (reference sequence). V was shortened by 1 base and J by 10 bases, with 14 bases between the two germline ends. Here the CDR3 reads CSARGTGRNSPLHF. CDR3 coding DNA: TGCAGTGCTAGAGGAACAGGGCGAAACTCACCCCTCCACTTT.

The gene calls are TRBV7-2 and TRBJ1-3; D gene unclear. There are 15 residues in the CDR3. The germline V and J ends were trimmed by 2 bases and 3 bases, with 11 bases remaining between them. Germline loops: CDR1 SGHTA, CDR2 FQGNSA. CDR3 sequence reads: CASSLFEGRGNTIYF. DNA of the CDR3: TGTGCCAGCAGCTTATTTGAGGGCCGTGGAAACACCATATATTTT.

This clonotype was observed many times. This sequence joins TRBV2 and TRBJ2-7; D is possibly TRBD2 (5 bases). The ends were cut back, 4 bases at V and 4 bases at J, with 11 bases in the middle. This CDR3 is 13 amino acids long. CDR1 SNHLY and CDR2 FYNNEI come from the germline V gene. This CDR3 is CASSGTYKYEQYF. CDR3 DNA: TGTGCCAGCAGTGGGACTTATAAATACGAGCAGTACTTC.

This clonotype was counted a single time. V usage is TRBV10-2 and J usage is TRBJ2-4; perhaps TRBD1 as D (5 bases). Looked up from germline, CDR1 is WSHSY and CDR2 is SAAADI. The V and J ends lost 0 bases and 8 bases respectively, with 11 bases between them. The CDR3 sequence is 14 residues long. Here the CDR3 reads CASSESRRVDIQYF. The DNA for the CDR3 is TGCGCCAGCAGTGAGTCGCGCAGGGTTGACATTCAGTACTTC.

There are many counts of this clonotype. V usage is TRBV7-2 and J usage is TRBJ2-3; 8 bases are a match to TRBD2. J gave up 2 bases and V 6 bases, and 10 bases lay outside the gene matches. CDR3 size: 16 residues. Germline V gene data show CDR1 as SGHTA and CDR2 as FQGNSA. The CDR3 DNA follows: TGTGCCAGCAGTCCCTTCGCGGGGGGCCTCACAGATACGCAGTATTTT. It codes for CASSPFAGGLTDTQYF.

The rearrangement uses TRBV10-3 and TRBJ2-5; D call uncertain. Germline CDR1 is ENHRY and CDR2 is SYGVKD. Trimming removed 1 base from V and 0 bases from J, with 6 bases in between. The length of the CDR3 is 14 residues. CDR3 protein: CAISEYADQETQYF. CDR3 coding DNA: TGTGCCATCAGTGAGTACGCGGACCAAGAGACCCAGTACTTC.

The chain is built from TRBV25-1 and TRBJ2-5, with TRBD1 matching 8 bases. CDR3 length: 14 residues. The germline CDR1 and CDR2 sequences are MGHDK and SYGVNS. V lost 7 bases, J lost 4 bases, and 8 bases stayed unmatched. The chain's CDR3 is CASTDRVCPETQYF. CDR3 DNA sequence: TGTGCCAGCACGGACAGGGTGTGCCCAGAGACCCAGTACTTC.

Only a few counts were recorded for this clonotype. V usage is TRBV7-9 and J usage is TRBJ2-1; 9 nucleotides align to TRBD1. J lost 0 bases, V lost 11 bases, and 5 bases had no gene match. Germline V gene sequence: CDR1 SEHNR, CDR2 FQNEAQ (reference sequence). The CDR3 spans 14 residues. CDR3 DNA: TGTGCCGGTACAGGGGGCGCCTCCTACAATGAGCAGTTCTTC. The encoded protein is CAGTGGASYNEQFF.

CDR3 residues: CSVVGGDYNEQYF. CDR3 nucleotides: TGCAGCGTCGTAGGGGGCGATTACAATGAGCAGTACTTC. The rearrangement joins TRBV29-1 to TRBJ2-5, with TRBD1 matching 7 bases. The CDR3 consists of 13 residues. The V gene end was trimmed by 6 bases and the J gene end by 11 bases; junction bases not matched to a gene: 15. The germline CDR1 and CDR2 sequences are SQVTM and ANQGSEA.